The 15 T cell receptor beta chains listed next were all sequenced from one sample in a study. TCRdb reanalysed the RT-PCR reads using MiXCR and keeps one entry per CDR3 protein. The data contain about 700,000 distinct CDR3 sequences, approximately 15% of them singletons. Sequences were obtained from memory CD4+ T cells from blood. These receptors were obtained from a female donor in good health, serving as a healthy control.

This clonotype was seen more than once but under ten times. The chain combines TRBV20-1 with TRBJ1-6, with 7 positions matching TRBD1. J gave up 0 bases and V 7 bases, and 9 bases lay outside the gene matches. The CDR3 covers 16 residues. Germline assignment: CDR1 DFQATT and CDR2 SNEGSKA (reference sequence). This CDR3 reads CSVTGQLSSYNSPLHF. CDR3 DNA sequence: TGCAGTGTCACGGGACAGCTTAGCTCCTATAATTCACCCCTCCACTTT.

This clonotype has just a few counts. This chain links TRBV28 with TRBJ1-1; D unclear. The CDR3 covers 14 residues. Germline V gives CDR1 MDHEN, CDR2 SYDVKM. V lost 4 bases and J lost 1, with 10 bases in between. This chain's CDR3 is CASSSQMKNTEAFF. CDR3 sequence (DNA): TGTGCCAGCAGTTCACAGATGAAGAACACTGAAGCTTTCTTT.

This clonotype was seen a handful of times. The rearrangement links TRBV3-1 to TRBJ2-1, with TRBD1 as a possible D gene (7 bases). CDR1 and CDR2 (germline): LGHDT, YNNKEL (reference sequence). The CDR3 is made up of 15 amino acids. Trimming removed 0 bases from V and 8 bases from J, with 14 bases in between. As DNA, the CDR3 is TGTGCCAGCAGCCAAGATCACACAGGGGAGGATGAGCAGTTCTTC. This encodes CASSQDHTGEDEQFF.

This clonotype was seen ten or more times. The V call is TRBV4-2, the J call TRBJ2-2; D perhaps matches TRBD2 (6 bases). V dropped 1 base and J dropped 2 bases, with 11 bases sitting between them. This CDR3 has 16 amino acids. Per the germline V gene, CDR1 is LGHNA and CDR2 is YNFKEQ. The CDR3 is CASSQAGTQNTGELFF. The CDR3 bases are TGTGCCAGCAGCCAAGCCGGGACTCAAAACACCGGGGAGCTGTTTTTT.

This clonotype was picked up one time. This chain links TRBV14 with TRBJ1-4, with TRBD1 as a possible D gene (5 bases). Germline V gene lookup returns CDR1 SGHDN and CDR2 FVKESK. The V and J ends lost 2 bases and 0 bases respectively, with 7 bases between them. This CDR3 comprises 15 residues. DNA for the CDR3: TGTGCCAGCAGCCAACAGACAGCAACTAATGAAAAACTGTTTTTT. This gives the protein CASSQQTATNEKLFF. Together with reference TRBV14 and TRBJ1-4, the CDR3 gives the full variable domain: EAGVTQFPSHSVIEKGQTVTLRCDPISGHDNLYWYRRVMGKEIKFLLHFVKESKQDESGMPNNRFLAERTGGTYSTLKVQPAELEDSGVYFCASSQQTATNEKLFFGSGTQLSVL.

The chain combines TRBV11-2 with TRBJ2-1; the match to TRBD2 covers 9 bases. V was pared by 2 bases and J by 9 bases, with 8 bases of the junction left unmatched. Germline V gene data show CDR1 as SGHAT and CDR2 as FQNNGV. The CDR3 spans 15 residues. CDR3 in DNA: TGTGCCAGCAGCTTATTATCTAGCGGGATCGGTGAGCAGTTCTTC. The encoded protein is CASSLLSSGIGEQFF. The full variable domain, in which reference TRBV11-2 and TRBJ2-1 provide the parts outside the CDR3, is EAGVAQSPRYKIIEKRQSVAFWCNPISGHATLYWYQQILGQGPKLLIQFQNNGVVDDSQLPKDRFSAERLKGVDSTLKIQPAKLEDSAVYLCASSLLSSGIGEQFFGPGTRLTVL.

This clonotype has more than one count but fewer than ten. CDR3 DNA sequence: TGTGCCAGCAGCATACTAGCGGCCTCCTACAATGAGCAGTTCTTC. Its protein product is CASSILAASYNEQFF. This chain joins TRBV7-2 and TRBJ2-1, with TRBD2 matching over 8 bases. Trimming cost V 5 bases and J 0 bases; bases outside gene matches: 3. This CDR3 comprises 15 residues. The germline V gene has CDR1 SGHTA and CDR2 FQGNSA.

The table lists this clonotype with many counts. This rearrangement joins TRBV6-5 to TRBJ1-2; D gene unclear. The germline V gene encodes CDR1 MNHEY and CDR2 SVGAGI. The CDR3 contains 14 residues. Trimming pared 5 bases from V and 4 bases from J, leaving 14 bases between. DNA of the CDR3: TGTGCCAGCAGTGCCCAGGCAGACATCTATGGCTACACCTTC. It translates to CASSAQADIYGYTF.

This clonotype was counted a few times. This rearrangement joins TRBV6-5 to TRBJ1-1; 7 bases match TRBD1. CDR3 size: 12 residues. Germline V gene sequence: CDR1 MNHEY, CDR2 SVGAGI. V lost 8 bases to trimming and J lost 11 bases; unmatched junction nucleotides: 11. The CDR3 loop reads CASGRQGGVAFF. As DNA, the CDR3 is TGTGCCAGCGGCAGACAGGGCGGTGTGGCTTTCTTT.

This clonotype was picked up a small number of times. The chain employs TRBV20-1 and TRBJ1-6, with no clear D. Trimming cost V 3 bases and J 5 bases, with 14 bases left between them. This CDR3 has 15 amino acids. Germline CDR1 is DFQATT and CDR2 is SNEGSKA (reference sequence). DNA for the CDR3: TGCAGTGCTAGTGCACCGGGTCTGGATAATTCACCCCTCCACTTT. Translated: CSASAPGLDNSPLHF.

The V gene is TRBV3-1, the J gene TRBJ1-1, with D possibly matching TRBD1 (6 bases). Per germline, CDR1 LGHDT and CDR2 YNNKEL (reference sequence). Trimming left V 4 bases short and J 10 bases short, with 13 bases between. The length of the CDR3 is 12 residues. DNA for the CDR3: TGTGCCAGCAGCCCCAACAGGGCAGGAGCTTTCTTT. Translation gives CASSPNRAGAFF. Filled out from reference TRBV3-1 and TRBJ1-1, the complete variable domain reads DTAVSQTPKYLVTQMGNDKSIKCEQNLGHDTMYWYKQDSKKFLKIMFSYNNKELIINETVPNRFSPKSPDKAHLNLHINSLELGDSAVYFCASSPNRAGAFFGQGTRLTVV.

This clonotype came up many times. This chain uses TRBV20-1 with TRBJ2-7, with D maybe TRBD2 (6 bases). Trimming took 6 bases from V and 2 from J, leaving 11 bases between them. The germline V gene encodes CDR1 DFQATT and CDR2 SNEGSKA (reference sequence). The CDR3 is made up of 12 amino acids. CDR3 DNA: TGCAGTGCAACTAGCAACCCCTACGAGCAGTACTTC. Its protein is CSATSNPYEQYF.

This clonotype was counted at least ten times. V and J are TRBV27 and TRBJ2-3, with D unclear. The germline V gene has CDR1 MNHEY and CDR2 SMNVEV (reference sequence). The V and J ends lost 7 bases and 0 bases respectively, with 11 bases between them. The CDR3 sequence is 14 residues long. The CDR3 nucleotides are TGTGCCAGCACTCCCCTGAGTAGCACAGATACGCAGTATTTT. As protein: CASTPLSSTDTQYF.

This clonotype has ten or more counts. The chain joins TRBV3-1 to TRBJ2-1; D is unclear. The V end lost 2 bases, the J end lost 6 bases, and 11 bases lay between the germline ends. Germline assignment: CDR1 LGHDT and CDR2 YNNKEL (reference sequence). This CDR3 comprises 14 residues. In nucleotides, the CDR3 is TGTGCCAGCAGCCAACCCCCCGACGTCAATGAGCAGTTCTTC. It translates to CASSQPPDVNEQFF.

The table lists this clonotype with a few counts. The rearrangement uses TRBV5-1 and TRBJ2-7, with TRBD1 as a possible D gene (6 bases). CDR1 and CDR2 (germline): SGHRS, YFSETQ. This CDR3 is built from 14 residues. Trimming took off 0 bases at V and 3 bases at J, with 10 bases between the two ends. CDR3 bases: TGCGCCAGCAGCTTGGATGGACAGAGCTACGAGCAGTACTTC. It encodes CASSLDGQSYEQYF. The full variable domain, rest sourced from reference TRBV5-1 and TRBJ2-7, is KAGVTQTPRYLIKTRGQQVTLSCSPISGHRSVSWYQQTPGQGLQFLFEYFSETQRNKGNFPGRFSGRQFSNSRSEMNVSTLELGDSALYLCASSLDGQSYEQYFGPGTRLTVT.